This T cell receptor beta chain stems from a study of shared clonotypes between healthy human individuals (dated by TCRdb to 2018 to 2020). For the wider study: Three men and a couple of women, aged 18 to 49 years, made up the cohort. For each donor, CD4 naive and CD4 memory were each given three plates, CD8 naive was given two plates, and CD8 memory was given one plate. Libraries were prepared and TCR repertoires were sequenced by different laboratories using diverse techniques, in order to increase sequencing depth and limit assay-specific biases. To estimate repertoire size and how much clonotype sharing occurs between individuals, the study deeply sequenced the blood TCR repertoires of roughly 5 healthy adults. Per donor, leukapheresis produced somewhere between about 0.9 and 10 billion PBMCs. What the work shows at the level of the full study, not this receptor alone: Sampling was restricted to blood, and TCR repertoires in tissues likely differ from the TCR repertoires found in blood. Naive subsets generally had larger estimated clonotype richness than memory subsets did. Even with the large sequencing depth, rarefaction of the sorted-subset datasets indicated that sequencing was incomplete. Compared with non-shared clonotypes, clonotypes shared by all four sorted-subset donors had higher generation probabilities. Pairwise subsampling indicated that sequencing depth was expected to affect the degree of clonotype sharing among donors. Because the study included a small number of donors, the genetic and exposure-history diversity represented was limited. Sharing across several donors was observed for around 5% of naive CD4, under 4% of naive CD8, 2% to 2.5% of memory CD4, and about 0.4% of memory CD8 clonotypes.

CD8 naive samples were obtained by positive selection for CCR7 among CD45RO-negative cells, yielding a CD45RA+CCR7+ population from which TemRA cells were excluded. Donors were healthy HIV-negative adults with no recently reported acute infections or vaccinations. Every donor was a Caucasian adult residing in Nashville, Tennessee, USA. After blood collection by leukapheresis, PBMCs were isolated using Ficoll-Histopaque density gradient centrifugation and then cryopreserved in the vapor phase of liquid nitrogen. Analytical flow cytometry was used to check the purity and quantity of each magnetically sorted T cell population. Genomic DNA was isolated from each sorted fraction and quantified by UV absorbance on a Nanodrop 2000c. The CDR3 sequence holds 17 residues, the cysteine and phenylalanine included. CDR3 DNA only is kept here, 51 bases in frame from base 1. Trimming takes 6 bases off V and 3 bases off J; junction bases not matched to a gene: 10. CDR1 SGHVS and CDR2 FQNEAQ were looked up in the germline V gene.

TCR CDR3 regions were amplified from genomic DNA by multiplex PCR using the deep immunoSEQ assay. Genomic DNA extracted from each cell subset was distributed evenly over all wells of several immunoSEQ 96-well plates, and each plate served as one replicate. For sorted subsets, roughly 200 ng of genomic DNA, equivalent to some 33,000 T cell genomes, went into each replicate PCR. Purified libraries were quantified with a Qubit 3.0 fluorometer, sized on a Bioanalyzer 2100, and re-quantified with the KAPA Library Quantification kit. Every immunoSEQ 96-well plate was sequenced on a dedicated single-read 150-cycle Illumina NextSeq 550 flow cell. As for the original processing: Because only junctional sequences without quality scores were contained in the immunoSEQ output, filtering matching that applied to full-length reads could not be performed. Sequences were annotated with PyIR, a Python wrapper for IgBLAST v1.9, using IMGT germline references to assign V/J genes and CDR3. Any read was removed if the V/J assignment was weak (E-value above 1e-6), the CDR3 was missing, or the read contained stop codons, out-of-frame junctions, or ambiguous translated residues. V3J clonotypes were defined as sequences sharing an identical inferred V gene, J gene, and CDR3 amino acid sequence. Percentage overlap between repertoires was calculated by dividing the number of shared unique clonotypes by the size of the smaller repertoire. RTK rarefaction, the Chao1 estimator, and Recon v2.1 estimates of unobserved clonotypes were used to assess repertoire richness. Generation probabilities were computed with OLGA for all TCRbeta clonotypes obtained by the gDNA method from a handful of donors. TCRdb mirrors the immuneACCESS table, restricted to in-frame sequences. Some clones are absent from its copies; in checked studies, under half trace to an unresolved V gene, and the reason for the others is unknown. Clonal size and the V and J genes are those of that table, whereas D and trimming came from the DNA. Within this sample are around 2,000,000 clones, with approximately 95% of them counted one time only. 0.85% to 1.3% of the sample comes from the top ten.

Points on this clone: It has no known antigen specificity. No base-level quality is on record; no much larger clone is a single base apart.

The sequenced material came from naive CD8+ T cells sorted from blood. The cell subset or site label here, explained by the study, means: CD45RA+CCR7+. The chain couples TRBV7-8 to TRBJ2-2, with TRBD1 identical over 10 junction bases. This clonotype originated in a man younger than 30 in good health. The DNA is as follows: TGTGCCAGCAGTGGGGCGAGGGGGACAGGGGACACCGGGGAGCTGTTTTTT. This translates into CASSGARGTGDTGELFF. Full variable domain (CDR3 extended with the reference TRBV7-8 and TRBJ2-2 proteins): GAGVSQSPRYKVAKRGQDVALRCDPISGHVSLFWYQQALGQGPEFLTYFQNEAQLDKSGLPSDRFFAERPEGSVSTLKIQRTQQEDSAVYLCASSGARGTGDTGELFFGEGSRLTVL.